This T cell receptor (beta chain) originates from a study of early T cells in non-severe SARS-CoV-2 infection. The overall study: Unsorted whole-blood RNA was sequenced in bulk, leaving chains unpaired.

The V end lost 2 bases, the J end lost 1 base, and 11 bases lay between the germline ends. CDR3 length equals 15 residues. CDR1 is LGHDT and CDR2 is YNNKEL in the germline V gene (reference sequence). Unique molecular identifiers were affixed to single, distinct cDNA molecules. MiXCR, run by TCRdb on the 5' RACE reads, gives a single entry per CDR3 protein. The data contain 70,000 to 85,000 distinct CDR3 sequences, about 12% of them singletons. The rearrangement links TRBV3-1 to TRBJ1-1; D ambiguous. The source material was whole blood. This clonotype was sampled from an adult who was a healthcare worker with PCR-confirmed SARS-CoV-2 infection or an uninfected control (not recorded which). In nucleotides, the CDR3 is TGTGCCAGCAGCCAAAACTACGGCCGGAACACTGAAGCTTTCTTT. Residues: CASSQNYGRNTEAFF.